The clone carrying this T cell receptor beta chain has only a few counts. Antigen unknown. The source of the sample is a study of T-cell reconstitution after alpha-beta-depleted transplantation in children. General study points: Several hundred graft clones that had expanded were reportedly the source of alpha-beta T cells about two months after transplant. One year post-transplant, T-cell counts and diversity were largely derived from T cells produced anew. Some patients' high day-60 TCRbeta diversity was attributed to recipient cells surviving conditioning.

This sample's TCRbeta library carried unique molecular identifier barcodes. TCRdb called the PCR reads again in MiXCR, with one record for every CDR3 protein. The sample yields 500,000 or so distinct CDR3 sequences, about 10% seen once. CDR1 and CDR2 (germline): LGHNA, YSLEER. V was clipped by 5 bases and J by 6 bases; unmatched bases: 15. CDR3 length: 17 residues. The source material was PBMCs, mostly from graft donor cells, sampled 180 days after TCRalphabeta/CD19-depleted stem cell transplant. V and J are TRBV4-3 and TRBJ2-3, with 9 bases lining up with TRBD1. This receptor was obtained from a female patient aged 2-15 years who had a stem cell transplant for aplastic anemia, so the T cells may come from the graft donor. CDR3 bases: TGCGCCAGCAGCTCACAGGGGGCGGTGAGGTCCGGGGATACGCAGTATTTT. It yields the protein CASSSQGAVRSGDTQYF.